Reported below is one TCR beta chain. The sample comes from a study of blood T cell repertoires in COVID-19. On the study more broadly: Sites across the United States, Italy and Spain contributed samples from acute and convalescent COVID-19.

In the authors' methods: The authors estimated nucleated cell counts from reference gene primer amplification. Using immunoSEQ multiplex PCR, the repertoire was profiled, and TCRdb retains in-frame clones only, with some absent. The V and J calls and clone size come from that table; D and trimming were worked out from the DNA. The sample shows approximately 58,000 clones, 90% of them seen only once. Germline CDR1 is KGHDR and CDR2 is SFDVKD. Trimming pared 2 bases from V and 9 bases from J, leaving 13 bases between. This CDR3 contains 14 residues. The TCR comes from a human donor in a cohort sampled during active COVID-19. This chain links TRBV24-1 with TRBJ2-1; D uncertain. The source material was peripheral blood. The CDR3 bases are TGTGCCACCAGTGATTCCCCCCGTCTATCTGAGCAGTTCTTC. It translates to CATSDSPRLSEQFF.